This passage covers 24 T cell receptor beta chains from one sample sequenced in a study of T cell clonality in common variable immunodeficiency. Sequencing was performed with immunoSEQ multiplex PCR; in TCRdb, only in-frame clones are kept and a portion is missing. The sample was found to contain tens of thousands of clones, and every one recurs. The sample comprised peripheral blood mononuclear cells. The receptor set was obtained from a person aged 18-70 years in good health.

The part of the CDR3 DNA that was read is TGTGCCAGCAGTGACGTAGGGGGCTCACCC. Translation gives CASSDVGGSP. The complete CDR3 sequence is CASSDVGGSPLHF. V gene TRBV6-4 combines with J gene TRBJ1-6, with 7 positions matching TRBD1. The read is 3 residues too short to cover the CDR3 end, so that end is filled in from the germline J gene. Germline assignment: CDR1 MRHNA and CDR2 SNTAGT. The CDR3 totals 13 residues. The trim removed 2 bases at V and 10 bases at J, leaving 2 bases unmatched.

This clone was found many times. The CDR3 goes on 3 residues after the read ends, and that part is filled in from the germline J gene. The J gene is TRBJ2-7, the V gene TRBV2; 10 bases map to TRBD2. This CDR3 has 14 residues. CDR1 is SNHLY, CDR2 FYNNEI, per germline. V lost 7 bases and J lost 2; bases outside the gene matches: 5. The sequenced part of the CDR3 DNA is TGTGCCAGCACCTGGACTAGCGGCACCTACGAG. Its protein product is CASTWTSGTYE. The entire CDR3 protein is CASTWTSGTYEQYF.

About this clone itself: Read sequence stops 3 residues before the CDR3 end, and the germline J gene provides the missing end. The rearrangement uses TRBV5-3 and TRBJ2-7; tentatively, D is TRBD1 (6 bases). TRBV5-3 is placed among ORFs of uncertain function. The CDR3 is made up of 19 amino acids. Trimming cost V 1 base and J 1 base, with 24 bases left between them. The CDR3 bases that were read are TGTGCCAGAAGCTTGCAGGGGACACCGGACGCCCGAACATCCTACGAG. Translating it yields CARSLQGTPDARTSYE. Given in full, the CDR3 is CARSLQGTPDARTSYEQYF.

This clone was seen many times. CDR3 DNA, as far as it was read: TGTGCCTGGAGTCGGCAGGACAATCAGCCC. This encodes CAWSRQDNQP. Given in full, the CDR3 is CAWSRQDNQPQHF. The chain combines TRBV30 with TRBJ1-5, with D hard to call. The CDR3 end lies 3 residues beyond the end of the read and is filled in from the germline J gene. The length of the CDR3 is 13 residues. V gave up 2 bases and J gave up 3 bases, with 8 bases separating them. Germline CDR1 is GTSNPN and CDR2 is SVGIG (reference sequence). The complete variable domain, with remaining parts taken from reference TRBV30 and TRBJ1-5, reads SQTIHQWPATLVQPVGSPLSLECTVEGTSNPNLYWYRQAAGRGLQLLFYSVGIGQISSEVPQNLSASRPQDRQFILSSKKLLLSDSGFYLCAWSRQDNQPQHFGDGTRLSIL.

This clone was observed many times. The missing CDR3 end, 3 residues past where the read stops, is filled in from the germline J gene. V usage is TRBV29-1 and J usage is TRBJ1-5; 8 bases fit TRBD1. With 7 bases clipped from V and 0 bases from J, the junction kept 5 bases outside the gene matches. The CDR3 covers 14 residues. Looked up from germline, CDR1 is SQVTM and CDR2 is ANQGSEA. Here the CDR3 reads CSARTGNSNQPQHF. The covered CDR3 bases are TGCAGCGCCCGGACAGGGAATAGCAATCAGCCC.

This clone was counted many times. The CDR3 end is not reached by the read, which stops 3 residues before it; the germline J gene fills it in. The gene calls are TRBV14 and TRBJ2-2; D is possibly TRBD1 (5 bases). The CDR3 contains 16 residues. Germline V gene data show CDR1 as SGHDN and CDR2 as FVKESK. CDR3 bases read: TGTGCCAGCAGCCAAGTGAGGAGCTCTGGGGCCAACGTG. This encodes CASSQVRSSGANV. The CDR3 in full is CASSQVRSSGANVLFF.

Of note for this clone: The read finishes 3 residues shy of the CDR3 end, and the germline J gene is used to complete it. The rearrangement joins TRBV7-9 to TRBJ1-5; D not certain. This CDR3 is 12 amino acids long. The V and J ends lost 0 bases and 9 bases respectively, with 6 bases between them. CDR1 is SEHNR, CDR2 FQNEAQ, per germline (reference sequence). The CDR3 spells CASSLAGRPQHF. CDR3 DNA, as far as it was read: TGTGCCAGCAGCTTAGCAGGTCGGCCC.

This clone was found many times. The observed sequence ends 3 residues before the CDR3 terminus, with the missing tail filled in from the germline J gene. The chain uses TRBV18 and TRBJ2-7; TRBD2 is a possible D gene (5 bases). V dropped 3 bases and J dropped 4 bases, with 16 bases sitting between them. The CDR3 has 15 residues. Germline lookup yields CDR1 KGHSH and CDR2 LQKENI. The CDR3 loop is CASSPGGRWGYEQYF. The covered CDR3 bases are TGTGCCAGCTCACCGGGCGGGCGCTGGGGTTACGAG.

This clone was picked up many times. The CDR3 end is not reached by the read, which stops 3 residues before it; the germline J gene fills it in. The rearrangement links TRBV30 to TRBJ2-1, with 10 bases that match TRBD1. V lost 2 bases, J lost 2 bases, and 6 bases stayed unmatched. This CDR3 has 16 residues. CDR1 GTSNPN and CDR2 SVGIG come from the germline V gene (reference sequence). The CDR3 DNA, read in part, is TGTGCCTGGAGTCCTCCGGGACAGGGGACCTACAATGAG. Its translation: CAWSPPGQGTYNE. The whole CDR3 protein reads CAWSPPGQGTYNEQFF. Variable domain in full (rest from reference TRBV30 and TRBJ2-1): SQTIHQWPATLVQPVGSPLSLECTVEGTSNPNLYWYRQAAGRGLQLLFYSVGIGQISSEVPQNLSASRPQDRQFILSSKKLLLSDSGFYLCAWSPPGQGTYNEQFFGPGTRLTVL.

This clone was observed at least ten times. With the read ending 3 residues before the CDR3 end, the germline J gene is used to fill in that end. This chain uses TRBV6-1 with TRBJ1-2; D not resolved. Germline loops: CDR1 MNHNS, CDR2 SASEGT. Deletions cut 4 bases from V and 2 bases from J, with 8 bases between. This CDR3 has 13 residues. The CDR3 bases that were read are TGTGCCAGCAGTGTTAACAGAAACTATGGC. Its translation: CASSVNRNYG. The whole CDR3 reads CASSVNRNYGYTF.

This clone has just a few counts. The CDR3 end falls 3 residues outside the read, so it is completed with the germline J gene. The rearrangement uses TRBV16 and TRBJ2-3; perhaps TRBD2 as D (5 bases). Germline V gene data show CDR1 as KGHSY and CDR2 as FQNENV. The CDR3 is 13 amino acids. V shed 7 bases and J shed 3 bases, with 11 bases lying between them. The covered CDR3 bases are TGTGCCAGCATCTCACGGGGTACAGATACG. The encoded protein is CASISRGTDT. The whole CDR3 is CASISRGTDTQYF.

This clone was observed many times. The read ends 3 residues early relative to the CDR3; the germline J gene fills the gap. The rearrangement links TRBV28 to TRBJ2-7; 10 bases map to TRBD1. The V gene end was trimmed by 5 bases and the J gene end by 5 bases; junction bases not matched to a gene: 12. The CDR3 contains 16 residues. Germline CDR1 and CDR2: MDHEN and SYDVKM. The CDR3 loop reads CASSPTGQGGLDEQYF. The CDR3 DNA, read in part, is TGTGCCAGCAGTCCCACTGGACAGGGGGGTCTTGACGAG.

This clone was counted many times. The junction departs from germline at one end; a sequencing error may be responsible. The sequenced CDR3 bases are TGCAGTGCCAGAGGGACAGGGGATCAGCCC. Residues: CSARGTGDQP. The whole CDR3 region reads CSARGTGDQPQHF. The chain carries TRBV20-1 and TRBJ1-5; the match to TRBD1 covers 10 bases. The read terminates 3 residues before the CDR3 end, so the remaining end is supplied by the germline J gene. This CDR3 comprises 13 residues. The germline V gene encodes CDR1 DFQATT and CDR2 SNEGSKA (reference sequence).

This clone was counted at least ten times. The read gets to within 3 residues of the CDR3 end, and the germline J gene fills in the rest. The chain links TRBV10-3 to TRBJ1-2; TRBD1 matches 7 bases. Trimming at V came to 4 bases and at J to 7 bases, leaving 6 bases not matched to a gene. This CDR3 has 13 residues. The germline V gene encodes CDR1 ENHRY and CDR2 SYGVKD. CDR3 loop: CAISGDRAGGYTF. The CDR3 DNA, read in part, is TGTGCCATCAGTGGAGACAGGGCGGGTGGC.

This clone has ten or more counts. CDR3 residues: CSARDRRGGGQPQHF. The CDR3 DNA, read in part, is TGCAGTGCTAGAGATCGCAGGGGCGGCGGTCAGCCC. This chain uses TRBV20-1 with TRBJ1-5, with a weak D call TRBD1 (6 bases). Coverage ceases 3 residues before the CDR3 finishes, and the germline J gene fills in the end. Looked up from germline, CDR1 is DFQATT and CDR2 is SNEGSKA (reference sequence). Trimming took off 0 bases at V and 6 bases at J, with 15 bases between the two ends. The CDR3 is 15 amino acids.

There are many counts of this clone. Sequencing ends 3 residues short of the CDR3 end; the germline J gene provides the rest. J is TRBJ1-1 and V is TRBV10-3; D not certain. The CDR3 extends over 15 amino acids. Deletions cut 0 bases from V and 1 base from J, with 9 bases between. CDR1 and CDR2 (germline): ENHRY, SYGVKD. The DNA read from the CDR3 is TGTGCCATCAGTGAGTCGCAGGAGCCGAACACTGAA. Protein product: CAISESQEPNTE. In full, the CDR3 is CAISESQEPNTEAFF.

This clone was detected a few times. The read terminates 3 residues ahead of where the CDR3 ends, so the germline J gene completes it. The chain links TRBV2 to TRBJ2-2; D is possibly TRBD2 (5 bases). This CDR3 comprises 13 residues. Germline CDR1 SNHLY, CDR2 FYNNEI. The CDR3 region is CASSEVGESRLFF. The sequenced part of the CDR3 DNA is TGTGCCAGCAGTGAAGTCGGGGAGTCGAGG.

This clone was counted ten times or more. The CDR3 end is not reached by the read, which stops 3 residues before it; the germline J gene fills it in. V is TRBV5-1 and J is TRBJ2-7, with TRBD2 matching over 7 bases. The V and J ends lost 4 bases and 1 base, in that order; junction bases with no gene match: 8. The CDR3 loop spans 15 amino acids. Germline CDR1 SGHRS, CDR2 YFSETQ. The CDR3 loop is CASSKEGTISYEQYF. The covered CDR3 bases are TGCGCCAGCAGCAAGGAAGGGACTATATCCTACGAG.

Comments on this clone: From the germline J gene comes the end of the CDR3, since the read stops 3 residues before it. This chain joins TRBV19 and TRBJ1-2, with D perhaps matching TRBD1 (5 bases). This CDR3 spans 15 amino acids. Per germline, CDR1 LNHDA and CDR2 SQIVND (reference sequence). The CDR3 region is CASSEVSGTYNDYTF. The sequenced part of the CDR3 DNA is TGTGCCAGTAGTGAAGTAAGCGGGACCTACAATGAC.

A word on this clone: The DNA ends 3 residues before the CDR3 does, and the rest of the CDR3 is filled in from the germline J gene. V usage is TRBV2 and J usage is TRBJ1-3; D gene uncertain. Germline V gene sequence: CDR1 SNHLY, CDR2 FYNNEI. The V end lost 6 bases, the J end lost 0 bases, and 3 bases lay between the germline ends. The CDR3 is 12 residues long. CDR3 in amino acids: CASSVSGNTIYF. CDR3 DNA, as far as it was read: TGTGCCAGCAGCGTCTCTGGAAACACC.

Comments on this clone: The read falls 3 residues short of the CDR3 end, and the missing part is taken from the germline J gene. V gene TRBV7-2 combines with J gene TRBJ1-1; D is perhaps TRBD1 (6 bases). The germline V gene has CDR1 SGHTA and CDR2 FQGNSA. The CDR3 length is 14 residues. The part of the CDR3 DNA that was read is TGTGCCAGCAGCTCCGGACAGAGCAAAAACATT. Protein product: CASSSGQSKNI. The CDR3, in full, reads CASSSGQSKNIAFF. The full variable domain, completed using reference TRBV7-2 and TRBJ1-1, is GAGVSQSPSNKVTEKGKDVELRCDPISGHTALYWYRQSLGQGLEFLIYFQGNSAPDKSGLPSDRFSAERTGGSVSTLTIQRTQQEDSAVYLCASSSGQSKNIAFFGQGTRLTVV.

This clone was counted many times. Read sequence stops 3 residues before the CDR3 end, and the germline J gene provides the missing end. This chain connects TRBV14 to TRBJ2-1; D perhaps matches TRBD1 (6 bases). Trimming removed 3 bases at V and 6 bases at J, with 21 bases between. Per germline, CDR1 SGHDN and CDR2 FVKESK. The CDR3 extends over 17 amino acids. The DNA read from the CDR3 is TGTGCCAGCAGCCACTACTCCGGGACATTGGCCCGCAATGAG. Protein: CASSHYSGTLARNE. The CDR3 reads in full as CASSHYSGTLARNEQFF.

This clone occurred many times. The CDR3 goes on 3 residues after the read ends, and that part is filled in from the germline J gene. V usage is TRBV7-2 and J usage is TRBJ1-2; no clear D gene. This CDR3 region has 12 residues. V was shortened by 1 base and J by 4 bases, with 4 bases between the two germline ends. From germline, CDR1 is SGHTA and CDR2 FQGNSA. The CDR3 here is CASSLVSYGYTF. Partial CDR3 DNA: TGTGCCAGCAGCTTAGTCAGCTATGGC.

This clone was seen many times. The DNA ends 3 residues before the CDR3 does, and the rest of the CDR3 is filled in from the germline J gene. This chain joins TRBV29-1 and TRBJ1-1; D unresolved. CDR3 length: 12 residues. CDR1 is SQVTM, CDR2 ANQGSEA, per germline. Trimming left V 8 bases short and J 5 bases short, with 15 bases between. The chain's CDR3 is CSPAGVGTEAFF. CDR3 bases read: TGCAGCCCAGCCGGGGTTGGAACTGAA.